The 29 T cell receptor beta chains below were found in one sample sequenced in a study of molecular identifiers for immune sequencing clone quantification. TCRdb used MiXCR to reprocess the PCR reads, holding one entry per CDR3 protein. The sample has 400,000 to 600,000 distinct CDR3 sequences; about a fifth are singletons. The specimen was naive CD8+ T cells from blood, with Jurkat cell RNA spiked in. Subset described: FACS-sorted CD8+CD4-CCR7+CD45RA+ naive T cells. These receptors were collected from a human donor in good health. Some libraries in this study had Jurkat cell RNA spiked in.

With respect to this clonotype: A much more abundant neighbour one base away suggests this may be a read error. The rearrangement uses TRBV6-2 or TRBV6-3 and TRBJ2-3; the D is unclear. The length of the CDR3 is 13 residues. CDR1 and CDR2 from the germline V gene are MNHEY and SVGEGT. Trimming shortened V by 3 bases and J by 4 bases, and 8 bases separated the two germline ends. The CDR3 spells CASSYYGADTQYF. Written as DNA, the CDR3 is TGTGCCAGCAGTTATTACGGAGCAGATACGCAGTATTTT.

This clonotype was observed at least ten times. V and J are TRBV7-2 and TRBJ1-5, with D hard to call. The CDR3 consists of 14 residues. V lost 3 bases and J lost 6, with 12 bases in between. Germline V gives CDR1 SGHTA, CDR2 FQGNSA. The CDR3 DNA follows: TGTGCCAGCAGCTTTTGGGGAGCGGGTCAGCCCCAGCATTTT. Translated, it gives CASSFWGAGQPQHF. The full variable domain, its missing parts supplied by reference TRBV7-2 and TRBJ1-5, is GAGVSQSPSNKVTEKGKDVELRCDPISGHTALYWYRQSLGQGLEFLIYFQGNSAPDKSGLPSDRFSAERTGGSVSTLTIQRTQQEDSAVYLCASSFWGAGQPQHFGDGTRLSIL.

This clonotype was picked up many times. The chain couples TRBV29-1 to TRBJ2-2; 7 bases match TRBD1. The CDR3 runs 16 residues. Germline loops: CDR1 SQVTM, CDR2 ANQGSEA. The junction had 11 bases not matched to a gene; V was cut back by 6 bases and J by 1 base. Here the CDR3 reads CSVLGTETLNTGELFF. The DNA for the CDR3 is TGCAGCGTACTCGGGACAGAGACCTTGAACACCGGGGAGCTGTTTTTT.

This clonotype was counted a few times. V is TRBV7-9 and J is TRBJ2-2; 8 nucleotides agree with TRBD2. CDR1 and CDR2 (germline): SEHNR, FQNEAQ (reference sequence). V lost 4 bases, J lost 1 base, and 5 bases stayed unmatched. The CDR3 covers 16 residues. CDR3 in amino acids: CASSSTGGLNTGELFF. CDR3 coding DNA: TGTGCCAGCAGCTCGACGGGGGGGCTGAACACCGGGGAGCTGTTTTTT.

This clonotype was counted at least ten times. This CDR3 reads CATQTYPILKLFF. The CDR3 region has the DNA TGTGCCACCCAGACCTACCCAATTCTGAAGCTTTTCTTT. The V gene is TRBV7-9, the J gene TRBJ1-1; D is undetermined. Per the germline V gene, CDR1 is SEHNR and CDR2 is FQNEAQ (reference sequence). Trimming removed 10 bases from V and 13 bases from J, with 25 bases in between. CDR3 length equals 13 residues.

A few counts support this clonotype. This chain links TRBV13 with TRBJ2-3; TRBD2 agrees at 10 bases. The CDR3 loop spans 15 amino acids. Per the germline V gene, CDR1 is PRHDT and CDR2 is FYEKMQ (reference sequence). The junction had 4 bases not matched to a gene; V was cut back by 4 bases and J by 3 bases. The DNA for the CDR3 is TGTGCCAGCAGCTCTAGCGGGAGCCCAACAGATACGCAGTATTTT. It codes for CASSSSGSPTDTQYF.

The chain has TRBV10-3 and TRBJ2-5; possibly TRBD1 for D (5 bases). Between the trimmed V and J ends, which lost 6 bases and 3 bases, there was a span of 11 bases. Germline CDR1 reads ENHRY; CDR2 reads SYGVKD. This CDR3 has 13 residues. The CDR3 is CAIRGQGEETQYF. The CDR3 DNA reads as TGTGCCATCAGAGGGCAGGGTGAAGAGACCCAGTACTTC.

This clonotype appeared many times. The V and J genes are TRBV28 and TRBJ2-6; D might be TRBD1 (5 bases). Germline loops: CDR1 MDHEN, CDR2 SYDVKM. This CDR3 region has 14 residues. Trimming took 5 bases from V and 2 from J, leaving 7 bases between them. CDR3 amino acids: CASSQGTGANVLTF. Here the CDR3 DNA reads TGTGCCAGCAGTCAGGGAACTGGGGCCAACGTCCTGACTTTC.

This clonotype was recorded at least ten times. The chain has TRBV28 and TRBJ2-7, with D possibly TRBD1 on 6 matching bases. This CDR3 has 14 amino acids. Between the trimmed V and J ends, which lost 4 bases and 6 bases, there was a span of 16 bases. Germline V gene lookup returns CDR1 MDHEN and CDR2 SYDVKM. This CDR3 reads CASSSLTGSAEQYF. In nucleotides, the CDR3 is TGTGCCAGCAGTTCCCTCACAGGGTCCGCCGAGCAGTACTTC.

This clonotype was seen ten or more times. The chain links TRBV7-8 to TRBJ2-5; the match to TRBD2 covers 10 bases. The CDR3 spans 18 residues. With V trimmed by 3 bases and J by 2 bases, 12 bases remained unmatched. Germline V gene sequence: CDR1 SGHVS, CDR2 FQNEAQ. CDR3 nucleotide sequence: TGTGCCAGCAGCTTGGGGCCCGCACTAGCGGGAACACAAGAGACCCAGTACTTC. Its protein product is CASSLGPALAGTQETQYF.

As to this clonotype: A much larger clone is a single base away; this may be a read error. CDR3 region: CASTSGTGQPHHF. The DNA of the CDR3 is TGTGCCAGCACTTCAGGGACGGGCCAGCCCCATCATTTT. The gene calls are TRBV19 and TRBJ1-5; maybe TRBD1 (5 bases). Germline values: CDR1 LNHDA, CDR2 SQIVND (reference sequence). The CDR3 totals 13 residues.

This clonotype was picked up a small number of times. This chain uses TRBV7-9 with TRBJ1-1; weak D call: TRBD1 (5 bases). V was clipped by 5 bases and J by 3 bases, with 10 bases between them. Germline lookup yields CDR1 SEHNR and CDR2 FQNEAQ (reference sequence). This CDR3 spans 13 amino acids. Here the CDR3 reads CASSPMGHTEAFF. In DNA form, the CDR3 reads TGTGCCAGCAGCCCAATGGGGCACACTGAAGCTTTCTTT.

There are many counts of this clonotype. V usage is TRBV6-5 and J usage is TRBJ2-2; perhaps TRBD2 as D (5 bases). Germline V CDR1 and CDR2: MNHEY, SVGAGI. The CDR3 loop spans 18 amino acids. V lost 3 bases and J 5 bases, leaving 22 bases between the germline ends. The CDR3 sequence: CASSYWTQRSFWTGELFF. CDR3 in DNA: TGTGCCAGCAGTTATTGGACGCAGCGGAGTTTTTGGACCGGGGAGCTGTTTTTT.

Remarks on this clonotype: A read error may be the cause here, since a much bigger clone is one base away. This chain joins TRBV29-1 and TRBJ1-2, with D uncertain. The CDR3 extends over 12 amino acids. Germline V gene lookup returns CDR1 SQVTM and CDR2 ANQGSEA. As DNA, the CDR3 is TGCGGCGTTGATATGGGGTACTATGGCTACACCTTC. Translating gives CGVDMGYYGYTF.

The sample holds many counts of this clonotype. This chain joins TRBV12-3 or TRBV12-4 and TRBJ2-2; D unresolved. Between the trimmed V and J ends, which lost 6 bases and 0 bases, there was a span of 5 bases. This CDR3 is 13 amino acids long. DNA of the CDR3: TGTGCCAGCAGGGGAACGAACACCGGGGAGCTGTTTTTT. Residues: CASRGTNTGELFF.

With regard to this clonotype: A much larger clonotype is one base distant, so this may be a read error. The chain combines TRBV6-2 or TRBV6-3 with TRBJ1-4; D gene unclear. Germline assignment: CDR1 MNHEY and CDR2 SVGEGT. The V end lost 4 bases, the J end lost 4 bases, and 7 bases lay between the germline ends. CDR3 length: 13 residues. The CDR3 loop reads CASSSGSNEKLFF. In DNA, the CDR3 is TGTGCCAGCAGTTCTGGGAGTAATGAAAAACTGTTTTTT.

V and J are TRBV7-2 and TRBJ2-3; D is perhaps TRBD2 (5 bases). The CDR3 is 15 amino acids. The V gene lost 4 bases and the J gene lost 4 bases, with 15 bases spanning the gap. Germline CDR1 reads SGHTA; CDR2 reads FQGNSA. CDR3 sequence reads: CASSSDWLGADTQYF. The DNA of the CDR3 is TGTGCCAGCAGCTCGGACTGGCTAGGCGCAGATACGCAGTATTTT.

As regards this clonotype: Given a much more abundant clone one base away, this may be a read error. The chain has TRBV6-5 and TRBJ2-3; 7 bases fit TRBD1. The CDR3 runs 16 residues. V lost 8 bases and J lost 8; bases outside the gene matches: 19. Germline loops: CDR1 MNHEY, CDR2 SVGAGI. The CDR3 here is CASGYPTGSDLGTQYF. The CDR3 region has the DNA TGTGCCAGCGGGTATCCGACAGGGAGCGACTTAGGTACGCAGTATTTT.

This clonotype was seen repeatedly, ten times or more. V gene TRBV4-1 combines with J gene TRBJ2-7, with D possibly being TRBD2 (5 bases). Trimming took 4 bases from V and 2 from J, leaving 15 bases between them. The CDR3 runs to 15 residues. CDR1 MGHRA and CDR2 YSYEKL come from the germline V gene. CDR3 in DNA: TGCGCCAGCAGCCCCCTAACCGGGAACCCCTACGAGCAGTACTTC. Its translation is CASSPLTGNPYEQYF.

Many counts were recorded for this clonotype. V and J are TRBV7-3 and TRBJ2-3, with a tentative D call TRBD2 (6 bases). The CDR3 consists of 16 residues. Trimming removed 5 bases from V and 5 bases from J, with 20 bases in between. Germline V gene data show CDR1 as SGHTA and CDR2 as FQGTGA. The CDR3 nucleotides read TGTGCCAGCAGCGTAAGCCACCGGGACTCGTTAGATACGCAGTATTTT. Encoded protein: CASSVSHRDSLDTQYF.

This clonotype was seen a handful of times. V usage is TRBV4-3 and J usage is TRBJ2-7; D might be TRBD1 or TRBD2, each matching 5 bases. Per the germline V gene, CDR1 is LGHNA and CDR2 is YSLEER. The CDR3 runs 15 residues. V was cut by 0 bases and J by 1 base, with 10 bases left in between. The CDR3 reads CASSQEWGSSYEQYF. The CDR3 DNA reads TGCGCCAGCAGCCAAGAATGGGGGTCATCCTACGAGCAGTACTTC.

In this sample, this clonotype turned up many times. The chain recombines TRBV10-3 with TRBJ1-1; perhaps TRBD1 as D (5 bases). Germline loops: CDR1 ENHRY, CDR2 SYGVKD. The CDR3 consists of 14 residues. Trimming left V 3 bases short and J 4 bases short, with 12 bases between. The CDR3 DNA sequence: TGTGCCATCAGTGAACCAGGGATGGGCACTGAAGCTTTCTTT. It specifies CAISEPGMGTEAFF.

Remarks on this clonotype: Since a much larger clone is just one base distant, this may be a read error. The rearrangement uses TRBV25-1 and TRBJ2-5; 7 bases line up with TRBD2. The CDR3 loop spans 13 amino acids. The trim removed 8 bases at V and 4 bases at J, leaving 7 bases unmatched. Germline-derived CDR1 and CDR2 are MGHDK and SYGVNS. CDR3 residues: CASGAGRRETQYF. The CDR3 bases are TGTGCCAGCGGAGCGGGAAGGCGAGAGACCCAGTACTTC.

In this sample, this clonotype turned up many times. V is TRBV4-1 and J is TRBJ1-4, with D unresolved. This CDR3 is built from 14 residues. V lost 4 bases, J lost 6 bases, and 12 bases lay in between. Germline lookup yields CDR1 MGHRA and CDR2 YSYEKL. CDR3 amino acids: CASSPSFGDEKLFF. DNA for the CDR3: TGCGCCAGCAGCCCAAGTTTCGGGGATGAAAAACTGTTTTTT.

The genes are TRBV18 and TRBJ2-2; D is perhaps TRBD1 (6 bases). This CDR3 contains 15 residues. Trimming took 2 bases from V and 1 from J, leaving 8 bases between them. The germline V gene encodes CDR1 KGHSH and CDR2 LQKENI. The CDR3 coding sequence is TGTGCCAGCTCACCAATGGACAGGAACACCGGGGAGCTGTTTTTT. This codes for CASSPMDRNTGELFF.

This clonotype was recorded a few times. The chain links TRBV3-1 to TRBJ1-2; 8 positions match TRBD1. The CDR3 has 15 residues. From germline, CDR1 is LGHDT and CDR2 YNNKEL (reference sequence). V shed 4 bases, J shed 8 bases, and the junction held 12 bases outside the gene matches. The CDR3 nucleotides are TGTGCCAGCAGCCCTCGACAGGGGCTTTTCTACGGCTACACCTTC. Amino acid sequence: CASSPRQGLFYGYTF.

This clonotype was found a few times. This chain links TRBV21-1 with TRBJ1-6; the table calls TRBD1, which could not be checked here. TRBV21-1 is a pseudogene locus. This CDR3 has 18 amino acids. In DNA form, the CDR3 reads TGTGCCAGCAGCAACAGGGTTGGGGAAAGCTCCTATAATTCACCCCTCCACTTT. The encoded protein is CASSNRVGESSYNSPLHF.

Note on this clonotype: A clone one base away is much larger, so this may be a read error. This chain uses TRBV4-2 with TRBJ1-1, with D unresolved. CDR1 is LGHNA and CDR2 is YNFKEQ in the germline V gene. CDR3 length: 17 residues. The CDR3 DNA follows: TGTGCCAGCAGCCAAGATTGGCAGAGTCACATGAACACTGAAGCTTCCTTT. Amino acids: CASSQDWQSHMNTEASF.

The genes are TRBV9 and TRBJ1-1; 11 bases line up with TRBD1. Germline CDR1 is SGDLS and CDR2 is YYNGEE. The CDR3 has 17 amino acids. The J segment lost 4 bases and the V segment lost 0 bases, leaving 8 bases of the junction unmatched. The CDR3 DNA sequence: TGTGCCAGCAGCGTAGAAGGGACAGGGGGGGCGGCCACTGAAGCTTTCTTT. Its protein is CASSVEGTGGAATEAFF.